This TCR beta chain comes out of a study of blood T cell repertoires in COVID-19. This CDR3 region has 16 residues. CDR1 is MNHNY and CDR2 is SVGAGI in the germline V gene (reference sequence). Trimming cost V 10 bases and J 5 bases, with 24 bases left between them. Only in-frame clones appear in the TCRdb table, and some are missing; sequencing was by immunoSEQ multiplex PCR. The sample holds around 130,000 clones, roughly three quarters seen once. The clonotype comes from a human donor in a cohort sampled during active COVID-19. The rearrangement joins TRBV6-6 to TRBJ1-5; TRBD1 might be the D (6 bases). Material: peripheral blood. The CDR3 sequence is CATTSYRARWDQPQHF. The DNA for the CDR3 is TGTGCCACTACCTCGTACAGGGCAAGGTGGGATCAGCCCCAGCATTTT.